The 32 T cell receptor beta chains below were found in one sample sequenced in a study of T cell clonality in common variable immunodeficiency. Study-wide results and limits: Common variable immunodeficiency TCR beta sequences reportedly had fewer deletions and N-nucleotide insertions.

Antigens for these TCRs are unknown. Produced via immunoSEQ multiplex PCR; TCRdb's table is partial and in-frame only. Observed are 15,000 to 20,000 clones, no singletons, with the top ten taking 2.5% to 3%. Sequenced input: peripheral blood mononuclear cells. The source of these receptors is a human donor with common variable immunodeficiency.

This clone came up many times. The missing CDR3 end, 3 residues past where the read stops, is filled in from the germline J gene. J is TRBJ1-3 and V is TRBV10-3; the D gene is possibly TRBD1 (6 bases). The CDR3 length is 16 residues. Germline V gene data show CDR1 as ENHRY and CDR2 as SYGVKD. V was clipped by 3 bases and J by 3 bases, with 15 bases between them. CDR3 bases read: TGTGCCATCAGTGACCGTGGGGGCGCGGGTGGAAACACC. This gives the protein CAISDRGGAGGNT. The entire CDR3 protein is CAISDRGGAGGNTIYF.

This clone was found many times. The read is 3 residues too short to cover the CDR3 end, so that end is filled in from the germline J gene. The gene calls are TRBV7-9 and TRBJ1-4, with 7 bases fitting TRBD1. The junction had 3 bases not matched to a gene; V was cut back by 4 bases and J by 7 bases. Germline CDR1 reads SEHNR; CDR2 reads FQNEAQ (reference sequence). The CDR3 loop spans 13 amino acids. The sequenced CDR3 bases are TGTGCCAGCAGCTCACAGGGGAGTGAAAAA. Encoded protein: CASSSQGSEK. The full CDR3 is CASSSQGSEKLFF.

This clone appeared many times. The CDR3 end falls 3 residues outside the read, so it is completed with the germline J gene. The genes are TRBV9 and TRBJ1-4; TRBD1 matches 7 bases. V gave up 0 bases and J gave up 7 bases; unmatched junction bases: 6. The CDR3 contains 15 residues. Germline CDR1 SGDLS, CDR2 YYNGEE. Here the CDR3 reads CASSVGAGGIEKLFF. CDR3 DNA (partial): TGTGCCAGCAGCGTAGGAGCAGGGGGTATTGAAAAA.

This clone is categorized as medium-sized. The read terminates 3 residues ahead of where the CDR3 ends, so the germline J gene completes it. V is TRBV20-1 and J is TRBJ1-1; a weak D match, TRBD1 (5 bases). The V gene lost 3 bases and the J gene lost 0 bases, with 14 bases spanning the gap. Looked up from germline, CDR1 is DFQATT and CDR2 is SNEGSKA (reference sequence). CDR3 length equals 15 residues. CDR3 sequence reads: CSASGQGLMNTEAFF. The covered CDR3 bases are TGCAGTGCTAGTGGCCAGGGTTTAATGAACACTGAA.

This clone appeared many times. At one of its ends the junction is not consistent with the germline gene, which may arise from a read error. The read stops 3 residues short of the end of the CDR3; the missing end is completed from the germline J gene. The V and J genes are TRBV18 and TRBJ2-3; TRBD1 matches at 7 bases. The CDR3 sequence is 14 residues long. Germline CDR1 and CDR2: KGHSH and LQKENI. The DNA read from the CDR3 is TGTGCCAGTTCACAGGGGCCCCCCGGAGATACG. It yields the protein CASSQGPPGDT. The entire CDR3 is CASSQGPPGDTQYF.

In its sample, this clone was seen many times. From the germline J gene comes the end of the CDR3, since the read stops 3 residues before it. The rearrangement links TRBV18 to TRBJ2-7; 7 nucleotides line up with TRBD2. The CDR3 is 17 residues long. Germline V CDR1 and CDR2: KGHSH, LQKENI. With 6 bases clipped from V and 3 bases from J, the junction kept 17 bases outside the gene matches. The CDR3 here is CASSPPTLAATDYEQYF. The sequenced CDR3 bases are TGTGCCAGCTCCCCCCCCACCCTAGCGGCTACCGACTACGAG.

This clone was counted between two and nine times. The read falls 3 residues short of the CDR3 end, and the missing part is taken from the germline J gene. The J gene is TRBJ2-1, the V gene TRBV20-1; 9 bases align to TRBD2. Trimming at V came to 3 bases and at J to 0 bases, leaving 9 bases not matched to a gene. CDR3 size: 17 residues. Germline V gives CDR1 DFQATT, CDR2 SNEGSKA (reference sequence). CDR3 DNA (partial): TGCAGTGCTAGGGGGCTAGCGGGAAGGGGCTCCTACAATGAG. Translating gives CSARGLAGRGSYNE. The CDR3 in its entirety is CSARGLAGRGSYNEQFF.

This clone was seen only a few times. The read falls 3 residues short of the CDR3 end, and the missing part is taken from the germline J gene. The J gene is TRBJ2-2, the V gene TRBV19, with D perhaps TRBD1 (5 bases). The V end was cut by 4 bases, the J end by 1 base, with 10 bases between. CDR1 and CDR2 (germline): LNHDA, SQIVND (reference sequence). There are 15 residues in the CDR3. This CDR3 reads CASSRQRLNTGELFF. The CDR3 DNA, read in part, is TGTGCCAGTAGTAGACAGCGTTTGAACACCGGGGAG.

About this clone itself: The read terminates 3 residues ahead of where the CDR3 ends, so the germline J gene completes it. The chain combines TRBV2 with TRBJ1-5, with D unclear. The V end lost 4 bases, the J end lost 0 bases, and 16 bases lay between the germline ends. Germline V gives CDR1 SNHLY, CDR2 FYNNEI. This CDR3 contains 17 residues. The CDR3 loop is CASSGTSASYSNQPQHF. CDR3 DNA (partial): TGTGCCAGCAGTGGCACCAGCGCCTCTTATAGCAATCAGCCC.

This clone has at least ten counts. The DNA ends 3 residues before the CDR3 does, and the rest of the CDR3 is filled in from the germline J gene. This chain joins TRBV20-1 and TRBJ2-7, with a possible D match to TRBD2 (5 bases). V lost 4 bases to trimming and J lost 0 bases, with 7 bases between them. The length of the CDR3 is 12 residues. Germline V gene lookup returns CDR1 DFQATT and CDR2 SNEGSKA (reference sequence). CDR3 in amino acids: CSAKDFSYEQYF. The sequenced CDR3 bases are TGCAGTGCTAAGGACTTCTCCTACGAG.

Relative to its sample, this clone is medium-sized. This CDR3 reads CASTGQGLSGANVLTF. The DNA read from the CDR3 is TGTGCCAGCACCGGACAGGGACTCTCTGGGGCCAACGTC. This chain joins TRBV2 and TRBJ2-6; TRBD1 agrees at 8 bases. The read is 3 residues too short to cover the CDR3 end, so that end is filled in from the germline J gene. Germline CDR1 and CDR2: SNHLY and FYNNEI. The J segment lost 0 bases and the V segment lost 7 bases, leaving 5 bases of the junction unmatched. CDR3 length: 16 amino acids.

This clone was counted a few times. An end of the junction does not agree with germline; a read error may underlie this. The read finishes 3 residues shy of the CDR3 end, and the germline J gene is used to complete it. This sequence joins TRBV7-9 and TRBJ1-2; D is perhaps TRBD1 (5 bases). Germline V CDR1 and CDR2: SEHNR, FQNEAQ (reference sequence). This CDR3 comprises 11 residues. The DNA read from the CDR3 is TGTTCCAGCAGCGCAGGGTATGGC. Amino acids: CSSSAGYG. The entire CDR3 protein reads CSSSAGYGYTF. Variable domain in full (rest from reference TRBV7-9 and TRBJ1-2): DTGVSQNPRHKITKRGQNVTFRCDPISEHNRLYWYRQTLGQGPEFLTYFQNEAQLEKSRLLSDRFSAERPKGSFSTLEIQRTEQGDSAMYLCSSSAGYGYTFGSGTRLTVV.

The table lists this clone with many counts. The sequenced fragment ends 3 residues before the CDR3 boundary, so the rest is inferred from the germline J gene. The chain has TRBV30 and TRBJ2-2; TRBD2 matches at 15 bases. Germline CDR1 and CDR2: GTSNPN and SVGIG (reference sequence). There are 19 residues in the CDR3. The ends lost 2 bases at V and 5 bases at J; junction bases unmatched: 12. The CDR3 region is CAWSFGLAGGPRVTGELFF. The covered CDR3 bases are TGTGCCTGGAGTTTTGGACTAGCGGGAGGGCCAAGAGTTACCGGGGAG.

This clone was counted at least ten times. Sequencing ends 3 residues short of the CDR3 end; the germline J gene provides the rest. The V call is TRBV6-2 or TRBV6-3, the J call TRBJ1-2; 7 bases are shared with TRBD1. Per germline, CDR1 MNHEY and CDR2 SVGEGT. The trim removed 4 bases at V and 7 bases at J, leaving 6 bases unmatched. This CDR3 has 13 residues. CDR3 DNA, as far as it was read: TGTGCCAGCAGTTCCGAGGGGGCTGGTGGC. It translates to CASSSEGAGG. The CDR3 in its entirety is CASSSEGAGGYTF.

This clone came up many times. The read stops 3 residues short of the end of the CDR3; the missing end is completed from the germline J gene. V usage is TRBV14 and J usage is TRBJ1-4, with D unclear. The CDR3 loop spans 14 amino acids. V gave up 2 bases and J gave up 4 bases, with 8 bases separating them. Germline V gene data show CDR1 as SGHDN and CDR2 as FVKESK. CDR3 in amino acids: CASSQFRSNEKLFF. The covered CDR3 bases are TGTGCCAGCAGCCAATTCAGAAGTAATGAAAAA.

This clone was seen ten or more times. The CDR3 end lies 3 residues beyond the end of the read and is filled in from the germline J gene. The chain combines TRBV20-1 with TRBJ2-1; 7 bases fit TRBD2. Germline V CDR1 and CDR2: DFQATT, SNEGSKA (reference sequence). The CDR3 is made up of 14 amino acids. V lost 1 base, J lost 2 bases, and 2 bases stayed unmatched. CDR3 in amino acids: CSARGLAAYNEQFF. CDR3 DNA, as far as it was read: TGCAGTGCTAGAGGTCTAGCGGCCTACAATGAG.

This clone was counted at least ten times. From the germline J gene comes the end of the CDR3, since the read stops 3 residues before it. This chain connects TRBV7-9 to TRBJ1-5; D perhaps matches TRBD1 (5 bases). This CDR3 contains 14 residues. V lost 5 bases and J lost 1, with 9 bases in between. The germline V gene encodes CDR1 SEHNR and CDR2 FQNEAQ (reference sequence). Partial CDR3 DNA: TGTGCCAGCAGCCTGGGGCTCAGCAATCAGCCC. Translating gives CASSLGLSNQP. The entire CDR3 sequence reads CASSLGLSNQPQHF.

This clone was counted ten times or more. The read comes to an end 3 residues before the CDR3 does, leaving the germline J gene to fill in the end. This chain joins TRBV4-2 and TRBJ2-3; 10 nucleotides line up with TRBD2. With V trimmed by 4 bases and J by 0 bases, 10 bases remained unmatched. The length of the CDR3 is 18 residues. The germline V gene encodes CDR1 LGHNA and CDR2 YNFKEQ. The DNA read from the CDR3 is TGTGCCAGCAGCCCTGGGACTAGCGTGGTTCGGAGCACAGATACG. It translates to CASSPGTSVVRSTDT. The full CDR3 sequence reads CASSPGTSVVRSTDTQYF.

For this clone: The observed sequence ends 3 residues before the CDR3 terminus, with the missing tail filled in from the germline J gene. The chain links TRBV6-7 to TRBJ2-4; D possibly corresponds to TRBD1 (7 bases). TRBV6-7 is marked as an open reading frame, function uncertain. This CDR3 comprises 17 residues. V was clipped by 7 bases and J by 0 bases, with 19 bases between them. Partial CDR3 DNA: TGTGCCAGCACCAGGGGGGTGCCACAACTAGCCAAAAACATT. Its protein product is CASTRGVPQLAKNI. The full CDR3 protein is CASTRGVPQLAKNIQYF.

This clone has a count of ten or more. The CDR3 goes on 3 residues after the read ends, and that part is filled in from the germline J gene. The chain couples TRBV6-1 to TRBJ2-1, with 7 nucleotides matching TRBD2. CDR3 length equals 15 residues. CDR1 and CDR2 from the germline V gene are MNHNS and SASEGT. After removal of 2 bases from V and 3 bases from J, the junction contained 4 bases not matched to a gene. This CDR3 is CASSERLAVYNEQFF. The CDR3 DNA, read in part, is TGTGCCAGCAGTGAACGGCTAGCGGTCTACAATGAG.

This clone has ten or more counts. The read comes to an end 3 residues before the CDR3 does, leaving the germline J gene to fill in the end. The chain combines TRBV2 with TRBJ2-1; D call uncertain. This CDR3 spans 15 amino acids. The germline V gene has CDR1 SNHLY and CDR2 FYNNEI. Trimming took off 6 bases at V and 0 bases at J, with 12 bases between the two ends. The CDR3 spells CASSPQSGSYNEQFF. The CDR3 DNA, read in part, is TGTGCCAGCAGCCCTCAGTCGGGCTCCTACAATGAG.

The sample holds many counts of this clone. The CDR3 bases that were read are TGTGCCAGCAGGCGGGGACCCGATTACATGAACACTGAA. This codes for CASRRGPDYMNTE. In full, the CDR3 reads CASRRGPDYMNTEAFF. The rearrangement links TRBV7-8 to TRBJ1-1; TRBD1 is a possible D gene (5 bases). The CDR3 goes on 3 residues after the read ends, and that part is filled in from the germline J gene. Per the germline V gene, CDR1 is SGHVS and CDR2 is FQNEAQ. CDR3 size: 16 residues. The germline V and J ends were trimmed by 6 bases and 0 bases, with 17 bases remaining between them.

This clone was recorded a few times. The sequenced fragment ends 3 residues before the CDR3 boundary, so the rest is inferred from the germline J gene. This rearrangement joins TRBV20-1 to TRBJ2-1; 9 positions match TRBD2. Germline CDR1 is DFQATT and CDR2 is SNEGSKA (reference sequence). After removal of 7 bases from V and 5 bases from J, the junction contained 6 bases not matched to a gene. The CDR3 runs to 13 residues. The CDR3 bases that were read are TGCAGTGGGGCCGCGGGAGGGAACAATGAG. This translates into CSGAAGGNNE. The whole CDR3 sequence reads CSGAAGGNNEQFF.

Ten or more counts support this clone. The read halts 3 residues ahead of the CDR3 end, with the missing end drawn from the germline J gene. V usage is TRBV7-9 and J usage is TRBJ2-7; TRBD1 is a possible D gene (6 bases). The germline V gene has CDR1 SEHNR and CDR2 FQNEAQ (reference sequence). The CDR3 sequence is 15 residues long. Trimming left V 5 bases short and J 2 bases short, with 16 bases between. The CDR3: CASSQPDRRPYEQYF. Partial CDR3 DNA: TGTGCCAGCAGCCAGCCCGACAGGCGCCCCTACGAG.

This clone has only a few counts. The read terminates 3 residues ahead of where the CDR3 ends, so the germline J gene completes it. This chain joins TRBV2 and TRBJ1-2; 7 positions agree with TRBD1. V lost 3 bases and J lost 4; bases outside the gene matches: 8. The CDR3 is 15 amino acids. Germline CDR1 reads SNHLY; CDR2 reads FYNNEI. CDR3 bases read: TGTGCCAGCAGTGATCCCGGGGGACAGTCCTATGGC. This encodes CASSDPGGQSYG. Given in full, the CDR3 is CASSDPGGQSYGYTF.

The sample holds many counts of this clone. The read gets to within 3 residues of the CDR3 end, and the germline J gene fills in the rest. The chain employs TRBV7-2 and TRBJ2-5; D may correspond to TRBD1 or TRBD2 (5 bases each). The CDR3 runs 14 residues. Germline lookup yields CDR1 SGHTA and CDR2 FQGNSA. Deletions cut 4 bases from V and 5 bases from J, with 14 bases between. Incomplete CDR3 DNA: TGTGCCAGCAGCTCCAGCCCCGAGGGGGAGACC. Translating gives CASSSSPEGET. The full-length CDR3 reads as CASSSSPEGETQYF.

This clone was picked up a small number of times. The missing CDR3 end, 3 residues past where the read stops, is filled in from the germline J gene. The V gene is TRBV19, the J gene TRBJ1-3; the D is unclear. CDR1 LNHDA and CDR2 SQIVND come from the germline V gene (reference sequence). V lost 2 bases and J 4 bases, leaving 12 bases between the germline ends. This CDR3 comprises 15 residues. The part of the CDR3 DNA that was read is TGTGCCAGTAGTATACCGTCAACGGGGGGAAACACC. This gives the protein CASSIPSTGGNT. The full CDR3 reads CASSIPSTGGNTIYF. Drawing the rest from reference TRBV19 and TRBJ1-3, the complete variable domain is DGGITQSPKYLFRKEGQNVTLSCEQNLNHDAMYWYRQDPGQGLRLIYYSQIVNDFQKGDIAEGYSVSREKKESFPLTVTSAQKNPTAFYLCASSIPSTGGNTIYFGEGSWLTVV.

In this sample, this clone turned up a few times. The read is 3 residues too short to cover the CDR3 end, so that end is filled in from the germline J gene. Different DNA sequences within this sample yield the same CDR3. This chain links TRBV18 with TRBJ2-6; the match to TRBD1 covers 7 bases. Germline V gene lookup returns CDR1 KGHSH and CDR2 LQKENI. This CDR3 is 16 amino acids long. The ends lost 9 bases at V and 8 bases at J; junction bases unmatched: 16. The CDR3 loop reads CASTTGAPSGTNVLTF. CDR3 DNA, as far as it was read: TGTGCCAGTACAACAGGGGCTCCCTCGGGGACCAACGTC.

This clone was found a few times. The CDR3 extends 3 residues past the end of the read, so its final part is completed from the germline J gene. The same CDR3 is also encoded by other DNA sequences in this sample. The chain uses TRBV5-5 and TRBJ2-3; 11 positions match TRBD1. This CDR3 contains 14 residues. CDR1 and CDR2 from the germline V gene are SGHKS and YYEKEE (reference sequence). The ends lost 3 bases at V and 6 bases at J; junction bases unmatched: 3. The CDR3 is CASSYRDRGDTQYF. The DNA read from the CDR3 is TGTGCCAGCAGCTACCGGGACAGGGGGGATACG.

This clone was counted ten times or more. The read terminates 3 residues before the CDR3 end, so the remaining end is supplied by the germline J gene. Other DNA sequences in the sample encode the same CDR3. This chain connects TRBV2 to TRBJ2-1; 13 nucleotides line up with TRBD2. The CDR3 loop spans 16 amino acids. Germline V gene lookup returns CDR1 SNHLY and CDR2 FYNNEI. V trimming: 4 bases; J trimming: 5 bases; junction bases outside the gene matches: 5. The CDR3 reads CASSARGTSGNNEQFF. The DNA read from the CDR3 is TGTGCCAGCAGTGCAAGAGGGACTAGCGGGAACAATGAG.

This clone was found many times. The CDR3 end is not reached by the read, which stops 3 residues before it; the germline J gene fills it in. The gene calls are TRBV2 and TRBJ2-3; 9 nucleotides agree with TRBD2. This CDR3 comprises 16 residues. Germline-derived CDR1 and CDR2 are SNHLY and FYNNEI. J gave up 5 bases and V 4 bases, and 10 bases lay outside the gene matches. CDR3 bases read: TGTGCCAGCAGTGCGGATCAGCGGGAGGACATAGATACG. Its protein product is CASSADQREDIDT. In full, the CDR3 is CASSADQREDIDTQYF.

This clone was detected ten times or more. The missing CDR3 end, 3 residues past where the read stops, is filled in from the germline J gene. The rearrangement joins TRBV20-1 to TRBJ2-7; the match to TRBD2 covers 9 bases. Unmatched junction bases numbered 7, after V lost 0 bases and J lost 4 bases. There are 15 residues in the CDR3. Looked up from germline, CDR1 is DFQATT and CDR2 is SNEGSKA (reference sequence). CDR3: CSARDWAGGRYEQYF. CDR3 bases read: TGCAGTGCTAGAGATTGGGCGGGAGGGAGGTACGAG.